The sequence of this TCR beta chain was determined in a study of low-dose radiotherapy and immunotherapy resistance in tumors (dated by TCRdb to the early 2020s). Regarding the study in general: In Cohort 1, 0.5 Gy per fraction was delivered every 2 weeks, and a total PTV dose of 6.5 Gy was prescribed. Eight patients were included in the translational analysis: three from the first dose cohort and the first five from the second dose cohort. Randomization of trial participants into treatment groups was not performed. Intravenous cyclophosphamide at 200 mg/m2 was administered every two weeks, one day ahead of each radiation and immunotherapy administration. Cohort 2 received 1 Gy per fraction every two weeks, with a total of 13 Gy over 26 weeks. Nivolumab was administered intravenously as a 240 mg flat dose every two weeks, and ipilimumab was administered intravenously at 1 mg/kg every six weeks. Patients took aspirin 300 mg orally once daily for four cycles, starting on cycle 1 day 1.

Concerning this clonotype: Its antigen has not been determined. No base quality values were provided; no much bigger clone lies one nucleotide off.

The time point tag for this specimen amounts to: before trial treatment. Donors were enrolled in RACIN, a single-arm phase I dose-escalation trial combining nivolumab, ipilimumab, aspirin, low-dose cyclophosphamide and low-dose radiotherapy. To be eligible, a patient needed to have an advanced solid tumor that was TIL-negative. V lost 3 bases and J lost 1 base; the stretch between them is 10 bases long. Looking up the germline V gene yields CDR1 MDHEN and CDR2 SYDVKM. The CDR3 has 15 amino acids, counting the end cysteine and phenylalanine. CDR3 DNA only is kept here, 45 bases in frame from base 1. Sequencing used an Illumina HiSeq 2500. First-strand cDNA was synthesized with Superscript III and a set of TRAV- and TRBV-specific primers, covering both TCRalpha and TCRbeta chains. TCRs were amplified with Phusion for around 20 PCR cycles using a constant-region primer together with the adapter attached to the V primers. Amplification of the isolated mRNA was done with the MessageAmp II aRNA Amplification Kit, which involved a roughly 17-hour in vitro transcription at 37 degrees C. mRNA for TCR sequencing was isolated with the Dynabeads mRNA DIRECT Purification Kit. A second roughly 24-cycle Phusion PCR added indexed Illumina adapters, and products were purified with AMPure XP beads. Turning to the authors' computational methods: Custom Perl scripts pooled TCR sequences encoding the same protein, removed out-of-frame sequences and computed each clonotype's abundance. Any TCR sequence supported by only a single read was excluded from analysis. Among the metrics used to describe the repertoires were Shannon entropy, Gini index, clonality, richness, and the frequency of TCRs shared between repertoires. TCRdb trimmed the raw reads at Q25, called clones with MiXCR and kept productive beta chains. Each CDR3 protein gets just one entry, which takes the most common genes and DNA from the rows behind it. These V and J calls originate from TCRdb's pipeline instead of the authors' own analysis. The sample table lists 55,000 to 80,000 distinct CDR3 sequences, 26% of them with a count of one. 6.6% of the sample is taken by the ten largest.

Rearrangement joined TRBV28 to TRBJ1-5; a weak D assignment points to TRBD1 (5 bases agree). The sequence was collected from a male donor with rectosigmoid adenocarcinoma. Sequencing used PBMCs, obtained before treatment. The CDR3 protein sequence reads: CASSFTDISNQPQHF. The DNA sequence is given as TGTGCCAGCAGTTTTACGGACATCAGCAATCAGCCCCAGCATTTT.